This T cell receptor (beta chain) originates from a study of blood T cell repertoires in COVID-19. As for the study in general: Donors in the United States, Italy and Spain gave samples during acute or convalescent COVID-19.

V dropped 2 bases and J dropped 4; count of bases not matched to a gene: 5. This CDR3 spans 15 amino acids. Germline values: CDR1 SGHAT, CDR2 FQNNGV. In the original workflow: Nucleated cell number was recorded as an estimate derived from reference gene primer amplification. Profiling relied on immunoSEQ multiplex PCR, and the TCRdb table lists in-frame clones only, not all of them. The V and J calls and clone size are taken from that table; D and trimming were inferred from the DNA. The table records tens of thousands of clones, 85% to 90% of them present only once. While infection was still active, Seattle patients were enrolled and then followed longitudinally.

Material for sequencing was peripheral blood. This chain uses TRBV11-2 with TRBJ2-7; 10 bases fit TRBD2. This receptor was taken from a woman aged 55-69 years with COVID-19, enrolled during active disease. The CDR3 region is CASSLLGTSVYEQYF. The CDR3 DNA sequence: TGTGCCAGCAGCTTACTAGGGACTAGCGTTTACGAGCAGTACTTC.